This T cell receptor beta chain was documented in a study of tumor-infiltrating lymphocytes in primary liver carcinoma. General study findings and limits: Top clones occupying all five tumor regions numbered only about 7-24%. Blood's top-250-clone fraction was significantly lower than that of tumors (p = 0.039).

V lost 4 bases and J lost 11, with 28 bases in between. Germline CDR1 reads SGHKS; CDR2 reads YYEKEE (reference sequence). The CDR3 loop spans 17 amino acids. The study co-extracted DNA and RNA from 20-30 mg of unsorted bulk tissue. Using a constant-region primer together with ProtoScript II reverse transcriptase, TCR beta cDNA was made from roughly 520 ng of total RNA. ARM-PCR was slightly modified, and three nested multiplex PCR rounds with it gave rise to the TCR beta libraries. Rounds one and two of PCR, each of about 10 cycles, were primed with TRBV1-TRBV30 forward primers and a C-beta reverse primer. From the multiplex PCR reads, TCRdb called clonotypes with MiXCR, one entry per CDR3 protein. The top ten clones hold about 30% of a sample with roughly 24,000 distinct CDR3 sequences, about 74% of them seen once. This clonotype has only one observation. Its specificity is unknown.

Input material: liver tumor tissue from sampling region 5. This sample's subset: tumor region T5, tumor centre. This receptor was identified in a young woman with primary liver carcinoma and hepatitis B virus infection. This chain uses TRBV5-5 with TRBJ2-4; D is possibly TRBD2 (5 bases). The DNA of the CDR3 is TGTGCCAGCAGCATAGTAGGAATGAGGGAGTGGTCGGACGTTCAGTACTTC. Its protein product is CASSIVGMREWSDVQYF.